The entry below gives a single T cell receptor beta chain sequence along with its context. Looked up from germline, CDR1 is MNHEY and CDR2 is SVGAGI. With 6 bases clipped from V and 3 bases from J, the junction kept 7 bases outside the gene matches. The CDR3 sequence is 15 residues long. Methods used by the authors: Amplification with reference gene primers provided the estimates of nucleated cell counts. The data were produced by immunoSEQ multiplex PCR, yet TCRdb's version contains in-frame clones alone and is incomplete. V and J calls and clone size are those listed in that table; D and trimming were worked out from the DNA. Among a few hundred thousand clones listed, about 86% were seen once. These data are taken from a study of blood T cell repertoires in COVID-19. Overall study: Acute and convalescent COVID-19 samples came from the United States, Italy and Spain. T cells, B-cell-depleted T cells, or PBMCs provided the cDNA or gDNA that served as material.

The chain has TRBV6-5 and TRBJ2-7; 11 positions agree with TRBD1. This clonotype was obtained from a man in his fifties or sixties with acute or convalescent COVID-19. Sequencing used peripheral blood. CDR3 sequence reads: CASRRGQGEFYEQYF. CDR3 bases: TGTGCCAGCAGACGGGGACAGGGGGAGTTCTACGAGCAGTACTTC.